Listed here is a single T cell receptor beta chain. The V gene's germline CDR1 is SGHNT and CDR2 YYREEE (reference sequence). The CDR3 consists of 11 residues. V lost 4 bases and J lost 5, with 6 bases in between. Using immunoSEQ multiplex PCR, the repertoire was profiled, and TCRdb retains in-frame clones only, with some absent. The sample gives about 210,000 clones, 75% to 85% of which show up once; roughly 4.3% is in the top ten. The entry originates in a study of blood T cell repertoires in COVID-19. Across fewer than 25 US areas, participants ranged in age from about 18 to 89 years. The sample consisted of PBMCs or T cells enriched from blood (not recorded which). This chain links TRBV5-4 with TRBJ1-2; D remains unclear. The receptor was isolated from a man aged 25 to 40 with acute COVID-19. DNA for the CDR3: TGTGCCAGCAGCAGCGTTTATGGCTACACCTTC. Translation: CASSSVYGYTF.